This T cell receptor beta chain was sequenced for a study of cytomegalovirus exposure and HLA in healthy donors. Looking at the study overall: Around 80 million unique TCR sequences came from HLA-typed donors in an early release.

This clone was seen a handful of times. Its target is not known. Study findings and constraints: The authors judged a highly shared variant cluster likely a sequencing artifact. Several V segments, TRBV6-2 and TRBV6-3 among them, could not be told apart and were dropped.

Germline V CDR1 and CDR2: MNHNY, SVGAGI (reference sequence). This CDR3 is 11 amino acids long. V lost 2 bases, J lost 11 bases, and 9 bases lay in between. Amplification used 60 Vbeta primers and 13 Jbeta primers. Using immunoSEQ multiplex PCR, the repertoire was profiled, and TCRdb retains in-frame clones only, with some absent. This sample has about 180,000 clones; over 70% occur once, and the top ten carry 0.5%. Each donor's status was that of a healthy bone marrow donor. The V and J genes are TRBV6-6 and TRBJ1-1, with D unresolved. Sequencing was carried out using PBMCs. This clonotype was obtained from a woman aged 50 to 60 in good health and CMV-seronegative. CDR3 sequence (DNA): TGTGCCAGCAGTTACGAGTTCGAGGCTTTCTTT. Translating gives CASSYEFEAFF.